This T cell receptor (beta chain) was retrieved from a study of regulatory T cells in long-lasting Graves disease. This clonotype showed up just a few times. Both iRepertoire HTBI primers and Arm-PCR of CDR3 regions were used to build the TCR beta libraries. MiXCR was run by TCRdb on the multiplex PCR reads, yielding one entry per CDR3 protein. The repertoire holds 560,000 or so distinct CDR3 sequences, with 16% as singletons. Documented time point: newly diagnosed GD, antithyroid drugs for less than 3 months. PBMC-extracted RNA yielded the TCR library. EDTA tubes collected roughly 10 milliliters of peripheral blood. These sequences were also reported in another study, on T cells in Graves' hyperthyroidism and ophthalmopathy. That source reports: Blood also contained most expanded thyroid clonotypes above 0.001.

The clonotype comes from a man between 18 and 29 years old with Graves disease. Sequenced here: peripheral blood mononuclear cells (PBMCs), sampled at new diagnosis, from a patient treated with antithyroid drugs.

This CDR3 is CASSQYSSANEKLFF. In DNA, the CDR3 is TGTGCCAGCAGCCAATATTCTTCGGCTAATGAAAAACTGTTTTTT. J is TRBJ1-4 and V is TRBV3-1; the D is unclear. Trimming removed 2 bases at V and 3 bases at J, with 10 bases between. The CDR3 loop spans 15 amino acids. Germline CDR1 reads LGHDT; CDR2 reads YNNKEL (reference sequence). The whole variable domain, remainder taken from reference TRBV3-1 and TRBJ1-4, is DTAVSQTPKYLVTQMGNDKSIKCEQNLGHDTMYWYKQDSKKFLKIMFSYNNKELIINETVPNRFSPKSPDKAHLNLHINSLELGDSAVYFCASSQYSSANEKLFFGSGTQLSVL.